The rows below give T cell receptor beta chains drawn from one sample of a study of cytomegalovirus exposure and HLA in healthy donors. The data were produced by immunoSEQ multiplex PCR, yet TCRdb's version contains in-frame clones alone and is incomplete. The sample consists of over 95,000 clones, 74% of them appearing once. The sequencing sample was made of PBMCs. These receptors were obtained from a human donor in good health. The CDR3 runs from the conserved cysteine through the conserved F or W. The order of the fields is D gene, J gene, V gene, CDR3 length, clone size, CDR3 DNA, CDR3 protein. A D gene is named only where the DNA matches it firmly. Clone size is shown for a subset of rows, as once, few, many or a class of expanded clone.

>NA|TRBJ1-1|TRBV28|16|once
TGTGCCAGCACCCCTGGGGGGGAGGGGCTGAACACTGAAGCTTTCTTT
CASTPGGEGLNTEAFF
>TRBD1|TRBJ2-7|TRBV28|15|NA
TGTGCCAGCAGTTTGATAGGGGGCGGATTGGACGAGCAGTACTTC
CASSLIGGGLDEQYF
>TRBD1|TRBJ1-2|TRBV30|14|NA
TGTGCCTGGAGTCTCGGACAGGGGGAATATGGCTACACCTTC
CAWSLGQGEYGYTF
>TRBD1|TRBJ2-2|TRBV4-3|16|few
TGCGCCAGCAGCTTAGGGGGCGCGCTGAACACCGGGGAGCTGTTTTTT
CASSLGGALNTGELFF
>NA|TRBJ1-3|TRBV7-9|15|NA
TGTGCCAGCAGCCCCACAGGTTCCTCTGGAAACACCATATATTTT
CASSPTGSSGNTIYF
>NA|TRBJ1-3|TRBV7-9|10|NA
TGTGCCAGCAGCGGAGACACCATATATTTT
CASSGDTIYF
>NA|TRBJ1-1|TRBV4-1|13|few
TGCGCCAGCAGCGTCAGGGGTAACACTGAAGCTTTCTTT
CASSVRGNTEAFF
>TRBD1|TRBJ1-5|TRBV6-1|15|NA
TGTGCCAGCAGTACCCCTGGACAGGGAAATCAGCCCCAGCATTTT
CASSTPGQGNQPQHF
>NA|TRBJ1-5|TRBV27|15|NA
TGTGCCAGCAGTTTATCGGCAGGGGGCAATCAGCCCCAGCATTTT
CASSLSAGGNQPQHF
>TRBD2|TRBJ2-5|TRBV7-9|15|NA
TGTGCCAGCAGCTTGGGACTAGCGGTCCAAGAGACCCAGTACTTC
CASSLGLAVQETQYF
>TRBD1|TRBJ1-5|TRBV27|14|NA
TGTGCCAGCAGCGGGAACAGGGGGGGGCAGCCCCAGCATTTT
CASSGNRGGQPQHF
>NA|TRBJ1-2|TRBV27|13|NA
TGTGCCAGCAGTTATGGCCCCGTCTATGGCTACACCTTC
CASSYGPVYGYTF
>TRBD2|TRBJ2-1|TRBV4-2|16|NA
TGTGCCAGCAGCCAAGATGCGGGAGGGCCCTACAATGAGCAGTTCTTC
CASSQDAGGPYNEQFF
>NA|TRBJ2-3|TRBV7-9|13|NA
TGTGCCAGCAGCTTACTAAGTACAGATACGCAGTATTTT
CASSLLSTDTQYF
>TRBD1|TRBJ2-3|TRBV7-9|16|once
TGTGCCAGCAGCCAACAGGGGCGCGTTAGCACAGATACGCAGTATTTT
CASSQQGRVSTDTQYF
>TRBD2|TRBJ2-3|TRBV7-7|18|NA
TGTGCTAAGCCGAGATGTGGACTAGCGGGGAAGAGCACAGATACGCAGTATTTT
CAKPRCGLAGKSTDTQYF
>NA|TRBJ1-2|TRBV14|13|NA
TGTGCCAGCAGCCAAGATATGGGACTCGGCTACACCTTC
CASSQDMGLGYTF
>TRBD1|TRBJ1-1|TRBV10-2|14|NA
TGCGCCAGCAGTGAGAGGGGGCTGAACACTGAAGCTTTCTTT
CASSERGLNTEAFF
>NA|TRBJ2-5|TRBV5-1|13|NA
TGCGCCAGCAGCGCGGTTGGGGGGGAGACCCAGTACTTC
CASSAVGGETQYF
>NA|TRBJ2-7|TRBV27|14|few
TGTGCCAGCAGCAAACAGGGATTCTCCTACGAGCAGTACTTC
CASSKQGFSYEQYF
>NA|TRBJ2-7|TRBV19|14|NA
TGTGCCAGTAGTATTGGGGGCACTTCCTACGAGCAGTACTTC
CASSIGGTSYEQYF
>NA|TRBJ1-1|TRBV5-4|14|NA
TGTGCCAGCAGCTTGCTTGGCAGGAACACTGAAGCTTTCTTT
CASSLLGRNTEAFF
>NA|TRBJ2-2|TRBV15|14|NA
TGTGCCACCAGCCGACACAAGAACACCGGGGAGCTGTTTTTT
CATSRHKNTGELFF
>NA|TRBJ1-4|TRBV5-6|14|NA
TGTGCCAGCAGCTATGTCGCGGCAGCCGAAAAACTGTTTTTT
CASSYVAAAEKLFF
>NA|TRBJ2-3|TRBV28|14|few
TGTGCCAGCAGTTTTAGGAGGGCAACAGATACGCAGTATTTT
CASSFRRATDTQYF
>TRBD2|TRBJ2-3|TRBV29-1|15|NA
TGCAGCTTTACTTTGCGGGGGGGCGTCACAGATACGCAGTATTTT
CSFTLRGGVTDTQYF
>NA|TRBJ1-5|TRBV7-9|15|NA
TGTGCCAGCAGCTCAAGGGGGGGAAGCAATCAGCCCCAGCATTTT
CASSSRGGSNQPQHF
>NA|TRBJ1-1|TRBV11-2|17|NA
TGTGCCAGCAGCGCCCGGGCCGCAGGGTATCGGAACACTGAAGCTTTCTTT
CASSARAAGYRNTEAFF
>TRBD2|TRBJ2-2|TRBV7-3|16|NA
TGTGCCAGCAGCTTAACTAGCGGGGCGAACACCGGGGAGCTGTTTTTT
CASSLTSGANTGELFF
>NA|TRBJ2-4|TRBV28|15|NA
TGTGCCAGCAGGAAACCTAGTTTAGCCAAAAACATTCAGTACTTC
CASRKPSLAKNIQYF
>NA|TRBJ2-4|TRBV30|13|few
TGTGCCTGGAGTGGTGAGGGCAAAAACATTCAGTACTTC
CAWSGEGKNIQYF
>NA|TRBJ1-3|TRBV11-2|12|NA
TGTGCCAGCAGCTTACCAAGTCAACACATATATTTT
CASSLPSQHIYF
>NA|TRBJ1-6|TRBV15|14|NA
TGTGCCACCAGCAGAAATAGCCTGAATTCACCCCTCCACTTT
CATSRNSLNSPLHF
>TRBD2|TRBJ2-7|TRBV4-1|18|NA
TGCGCCAGCAGCCAAGATTGGAGGACTAGCGGTGGACCCTACGAGCAGTACTTC
CASSQDWRTSGGPYEQYF
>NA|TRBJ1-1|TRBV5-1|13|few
TGCGCCAGCAGCATTTCCGTCACCGGGGAAGCTTTCTTT
CASSISVTGEAFF
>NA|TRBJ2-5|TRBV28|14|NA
TGTGCCAGCAGTTTACAGGTCTCGCAAGAGACCCAGTACTTC
CASSLQVSQETQYF
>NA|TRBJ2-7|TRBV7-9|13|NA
TGTGCCAGCAGCTCTTTTAAAACCTACGAGCAGTACTTC
CASSSFKTYEQYF